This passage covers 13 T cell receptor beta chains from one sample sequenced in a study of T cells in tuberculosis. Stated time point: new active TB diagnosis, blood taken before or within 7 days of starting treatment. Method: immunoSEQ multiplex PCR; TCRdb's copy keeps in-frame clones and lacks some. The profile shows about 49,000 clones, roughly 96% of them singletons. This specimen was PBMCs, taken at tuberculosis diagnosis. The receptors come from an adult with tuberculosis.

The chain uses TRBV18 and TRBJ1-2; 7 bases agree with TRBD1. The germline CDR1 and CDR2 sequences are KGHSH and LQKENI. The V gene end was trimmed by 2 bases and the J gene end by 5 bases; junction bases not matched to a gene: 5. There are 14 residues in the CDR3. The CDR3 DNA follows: TGTGCCAGCTCACCAGAGGGACAGAATTATGGCTACACCTTC. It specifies CASSPEGQNYGYTF.

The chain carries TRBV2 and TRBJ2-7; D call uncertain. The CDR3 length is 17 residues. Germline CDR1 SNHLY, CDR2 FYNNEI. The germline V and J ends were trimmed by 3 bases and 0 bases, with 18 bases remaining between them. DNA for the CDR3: TGTGCCAGCAGTGAGATTTGGAGACGGAAACTCTCCTACGAGCAGTACTTC. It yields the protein CASSEIWRRKLSYEQYF. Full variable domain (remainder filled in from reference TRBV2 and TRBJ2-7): EPEVTQTPSHQVTQMGQEVILRCVPISNHLYFYWYRQILGQKVEFLVSFYNNEISEKSEIFDDQFSVERPDGSNFTLKIRSTKLEDSAMYFCASSEIWRRKLSYEQYFGPGTRLTVT.

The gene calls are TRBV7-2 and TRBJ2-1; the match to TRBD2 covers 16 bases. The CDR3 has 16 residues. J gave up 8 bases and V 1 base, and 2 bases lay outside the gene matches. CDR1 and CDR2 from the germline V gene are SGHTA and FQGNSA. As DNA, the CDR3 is TGTGCCAGCAGCTTAGTGGGGACTAGCGGGAGGGATGAGCAGTTCTTC. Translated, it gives CASSLVGTSGRDEQFF.

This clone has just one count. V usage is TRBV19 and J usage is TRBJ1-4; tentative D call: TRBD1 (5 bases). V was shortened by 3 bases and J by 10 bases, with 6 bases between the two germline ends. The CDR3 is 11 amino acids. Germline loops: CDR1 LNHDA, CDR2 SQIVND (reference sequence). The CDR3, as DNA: TGTGCCAGTAGTATTAGGGGAAAACTGTTTTTT. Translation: CASSIRGKLFF.

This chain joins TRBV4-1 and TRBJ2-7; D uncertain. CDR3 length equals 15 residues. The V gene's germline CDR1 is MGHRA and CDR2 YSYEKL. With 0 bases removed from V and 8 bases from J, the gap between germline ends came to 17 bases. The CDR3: CASSQDLYALVKQYF. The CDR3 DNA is TGCGCCAGCAGCCAAGATCTATACGCACTGGTTAAGCAGTACTTC.

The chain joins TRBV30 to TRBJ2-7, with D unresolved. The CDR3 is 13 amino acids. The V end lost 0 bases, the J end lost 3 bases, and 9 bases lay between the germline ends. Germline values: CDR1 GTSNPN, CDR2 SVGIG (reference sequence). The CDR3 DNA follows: TGTGCCTGGAGTGTACAAGTTTACTACGAGCAGTACTTC. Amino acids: CAWSVQVYYEQYF.

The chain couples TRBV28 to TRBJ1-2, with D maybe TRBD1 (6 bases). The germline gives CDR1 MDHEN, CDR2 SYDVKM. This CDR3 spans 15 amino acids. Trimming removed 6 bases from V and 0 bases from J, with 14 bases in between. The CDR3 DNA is TGTGCCAGCAGACCCCGGACAGCAACTAACTATGGCTACACCTTC. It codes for CASRPRTATNYGYTF.

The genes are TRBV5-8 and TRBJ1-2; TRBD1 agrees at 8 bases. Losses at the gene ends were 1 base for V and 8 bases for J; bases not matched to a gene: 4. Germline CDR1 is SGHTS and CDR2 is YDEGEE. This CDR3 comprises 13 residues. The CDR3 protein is CASSLQGAPGYTF. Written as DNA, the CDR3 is TGTGCCAGCAGCTTGCAGGGGGCGCCCGGCTACACCTTC.

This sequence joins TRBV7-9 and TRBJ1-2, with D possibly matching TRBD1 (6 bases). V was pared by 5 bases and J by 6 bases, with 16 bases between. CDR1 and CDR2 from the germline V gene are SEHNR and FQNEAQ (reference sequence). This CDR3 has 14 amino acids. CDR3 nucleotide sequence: TGTGCCAGCAGCCGAGAACAGGGTCGCGATGGCTACACCTTC. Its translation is CASSREQGRDGYTF.

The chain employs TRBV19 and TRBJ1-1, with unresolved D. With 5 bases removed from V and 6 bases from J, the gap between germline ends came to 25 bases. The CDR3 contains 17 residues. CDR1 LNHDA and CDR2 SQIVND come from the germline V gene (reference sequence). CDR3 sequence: CASSVPPWEVRMPEAFF. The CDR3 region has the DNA TGTGCCAGTAGTGTCCCCCCGTGGGAGGTAAGAATGCCTGAAGCTTTCTTT. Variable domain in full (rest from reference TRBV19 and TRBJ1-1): DGGITQSPKYLFRKEGQNVTLSCEQNLNHDAMYWYRQDPGQGLRLIYYSQIVNDFQKGDIAEGYSVSREKKESFPLTVTSAQKNPTAFYLCASSVPPWEVRMPEAFFGQGTRLTVV.

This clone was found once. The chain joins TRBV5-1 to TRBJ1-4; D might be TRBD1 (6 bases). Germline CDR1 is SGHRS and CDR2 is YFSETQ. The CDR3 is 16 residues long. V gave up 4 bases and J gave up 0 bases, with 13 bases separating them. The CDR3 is CASSPAGAATNEKLFF. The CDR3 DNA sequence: TGCGCCAGCAGCCCAGCGGGGGCCGCAACTAATGAAAAACTGTTTTTT.

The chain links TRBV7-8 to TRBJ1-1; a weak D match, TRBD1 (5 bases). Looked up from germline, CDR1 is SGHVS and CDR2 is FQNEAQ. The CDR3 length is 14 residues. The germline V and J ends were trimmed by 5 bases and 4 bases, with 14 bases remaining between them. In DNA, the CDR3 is TGTGCCAGCAGCGCCTCAGGGCTGGGCACTGAAGCTTTCTTT. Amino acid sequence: CASSASGLGTEAFF. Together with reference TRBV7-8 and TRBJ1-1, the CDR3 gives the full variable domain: GAGVSQSPRYKVAKRGQDVALRCDPISGHVSLFWYQQALGQGPEFLTYFQNEAQLDKSGLPSDRFFAERPEGSVSTLKIQRTQQEDSAVYLCASSASGLGTEAFFGQGTRLTVV.

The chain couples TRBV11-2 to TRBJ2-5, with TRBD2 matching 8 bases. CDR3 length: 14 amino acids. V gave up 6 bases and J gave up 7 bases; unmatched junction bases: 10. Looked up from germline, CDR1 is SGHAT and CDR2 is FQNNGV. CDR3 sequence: CASSPSGSYATQYF. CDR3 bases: TGTGCCAGCAGTCCCAGCGGGAGTTATGCGACCCAGTACTTC.